This TCR beta chain was sequenced during a study of blood T cell repertoires in COVID-19. The CDR3 has 13 amino acids. Trimming removed 3 bases at V and 1 base at J, with 6 bases between. In germline, CDR1 is LNHDA, CDR2 SQIVND (reference sequence). In the study's own analysis: Amplification with reference gene primers provided the estimates of nucleated cell counts. Data came from immunoSEQ multiplex PCR; TCRdb stores just in-frame clones and leaves some out. That table supplies the V and J calls and clone size; D and trimming were determined from the DNA. This table has about 120,000 clones, 80% to 90% appearing once.

The specimen was peripheral blood. This sequence joins TRBV19 and TRBJ1-1, with unresolved D. This clonotype was obtained from a middle-aged man with acute or convalescent COVID-19. The DNA of the CDR3 is TGTGCCAGTAGTATCTACGAGAACACTGAAGCTTTCTTT. It yields the protein CASSIYENTEAFF.